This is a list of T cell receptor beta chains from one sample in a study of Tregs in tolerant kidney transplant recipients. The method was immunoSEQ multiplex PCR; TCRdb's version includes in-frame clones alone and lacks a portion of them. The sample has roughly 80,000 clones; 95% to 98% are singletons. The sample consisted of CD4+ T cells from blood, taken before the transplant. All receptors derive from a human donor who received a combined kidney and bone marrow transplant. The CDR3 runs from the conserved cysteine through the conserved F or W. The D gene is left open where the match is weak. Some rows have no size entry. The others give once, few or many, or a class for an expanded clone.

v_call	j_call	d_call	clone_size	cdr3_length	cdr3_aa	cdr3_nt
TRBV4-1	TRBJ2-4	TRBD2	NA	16	CASSQGRLAGTNIQYF	TGCGCCAGCAGCCAAGGGAGGCTAGCGGGTACAAACATTCAGTACTTC
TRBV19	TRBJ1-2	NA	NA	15	CASKKPPLGAYGYTF	TGTGCCAGTAAGAAGCCGCCATTGGGCGCTTATGGCTACACCTTC
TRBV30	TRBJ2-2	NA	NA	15	CAWTGGVWDTGELFF	TGTGCCTGGACAGGCGGGGTTTGGGACACCGGGGAGCTGTTTTTT
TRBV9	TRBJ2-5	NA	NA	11	CASSEGETQYF	TGTGCCAGCAGCGAGGGGGAGACCCAGTACTTC
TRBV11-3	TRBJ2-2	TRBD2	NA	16	CASSRRTSGPTGELFF	TGTGCCAGCAGCAGACGGACTAGCGGGCCCACCGGGGAGCTGTTTTTT
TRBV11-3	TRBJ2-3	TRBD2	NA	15	CASSLGGGARDTQYF	TGTGCCAGCAGCCTGGGCGGGGGGGCTCGGGATACGCAGTATTTT
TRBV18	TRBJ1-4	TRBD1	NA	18	CASCEPGQNFATNEKLFF	TGTGCCAGCTGTGAACCGGGACAGAACTTTGCAACTAATGAAAAACTGTTTTTT
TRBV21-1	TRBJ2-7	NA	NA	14	CASSGGHPAYEQYF	TGTGCCAGCAGCGGGGGACATCCAGCCTACGAGCAGTACTTC
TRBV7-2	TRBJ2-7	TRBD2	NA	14	CASSTTSGSYEQYF	TGTGCCAGCAGCACCACTAGCGGCTCCTACGAGCAGTACTTC
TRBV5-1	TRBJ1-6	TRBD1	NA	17	CASSWGGQGRISSPLHF	TGCGCCAGCAGCTGGGGGGGACAGGGTCGGATTAGTTCACCCCTCCACTTT
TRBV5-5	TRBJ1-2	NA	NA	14	CASSRDPGHYGYTF	TGTGCCAGCAGCCGTGACCCGGGTCACTATGGCTACACCTTC
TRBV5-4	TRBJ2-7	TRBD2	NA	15	CASSETSGRTYEQYF	TGTGCCAGCAGCGAGACTAGCGGGAGGACCTACGAGCAGTACTTC
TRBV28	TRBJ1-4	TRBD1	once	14	CASSLSGGYEKLFF	TGTGCCAGCAGTCTTTCAGGGGGGTATGAAAAACTGTTTTTT
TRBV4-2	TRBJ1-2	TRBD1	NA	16	CASSRGQAQPGSGYTF	TGTGCCAGCAGCCGGGGACAGGCGCAACCTGGATCTGGCTACACCTTC
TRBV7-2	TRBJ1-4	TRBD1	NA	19	CASSPRTGGIRTTNEKLFF	TGTGCCAGCAGCCCGCGGACAGGGGGCATTAGGACAACTAATGAAAAACTGTTTTTT
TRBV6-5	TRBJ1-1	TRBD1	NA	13	CAIVDREGTEAFF	TGTGCCATAGTGGACAGGGAGGGCACTGAAGCTTTCTTT
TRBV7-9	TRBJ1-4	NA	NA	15	CASSLEGATNEKLFF	TGTGCCAGCAGCTTAGAAGGGGCAACTAATGAAAAACTGTTTTTT
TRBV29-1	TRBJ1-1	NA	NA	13	CSVDGRAVTEAFF	TGCAGCGTTGACGGGAGGGCAGTGACTGAAGCTTTCTTT
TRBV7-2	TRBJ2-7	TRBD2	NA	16	CASSVQSSGSSYEQYF	TGTGCCAGCAGCGTGCAATCAAGCGGGAGCTCCTACGAGCAGTACTTC
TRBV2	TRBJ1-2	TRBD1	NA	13	CASRDRENYGYTF	TGTGCCAGCCGGGACAGGGAGAACTATGGCTACACCTTC
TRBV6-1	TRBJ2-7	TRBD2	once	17	CASSEVILAGARDEQYF	TGTGCCAGCAGTGAAGTAATACTAGCGGGAGCCCGCGACGAGCAGTACTTC
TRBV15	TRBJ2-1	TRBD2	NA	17	CATSLLLSREYLDEQFF	TGTGCCACCAGCCTTCTTCTCTCGCGGGAGTATTTGGATGAGCAGTTCTTC
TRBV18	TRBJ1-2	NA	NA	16	CASSSGQTQVLNGYTF	TGTGCCAGCTCATCCGGACAGACTCAAGTTCTCAATGGCTACACCTTC
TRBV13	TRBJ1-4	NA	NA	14	CASSYTEANEKLFF	TGTGCCAGCAGTTACACTGAGGCTAATGAAAAACTGTTTTTT
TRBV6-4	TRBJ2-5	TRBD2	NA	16	CASSDLGGVNRETQYF	TGTGCCAGCAGTGACTTGGGGGGGGTCAACAGAGAGACCCAGTACTTC
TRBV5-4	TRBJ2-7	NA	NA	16	CASSLGTDLRSDEQYF	TGTGCCAGCAGCTTGGGGACAGATCTACGTTCCGACGAGCAGTACTTC
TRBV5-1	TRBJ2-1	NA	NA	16	CASSLGEGASGNEQFF	TGCGCCAGCAGCTTGGGGGAAGGGGCAAGTGGCAATGAGCAGTTCTTC
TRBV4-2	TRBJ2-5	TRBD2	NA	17	CASSQDVGAGAFETQYF	TGTGCCAGCAGCCAAGATGTAGGAGCGGGGGCCTTTGAGACCCAGTACTTC
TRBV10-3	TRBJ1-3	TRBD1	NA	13	CASSPGQGNTIYF	TGTGCCAGTTCACCGGGACAGGGAAACACCATATATTTT
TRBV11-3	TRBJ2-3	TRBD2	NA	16	CASSLGSGGLADTQYF	TGTGCCAGCAGCTTAGGATCGGGGGGACTTGCAGATACGCAGTATTTT
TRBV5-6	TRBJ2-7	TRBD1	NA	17	CASSSGTGVFAGYEQYF	TGTGCCAGCAGCAGCGGGACAGGGGTCTTCGCGGGATACGAGCAGTACTTC
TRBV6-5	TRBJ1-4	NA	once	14	CASRQTGNPEKLFF	TGTGCCAGCAGACAAACAGGGAATCCTGAAAAACTGTTTTTT
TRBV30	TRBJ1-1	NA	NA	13	CAWSVRGNTEAFF	TGTGCCTGGAGTGTACGAGGGAACACTGAAGCTTTCTTT
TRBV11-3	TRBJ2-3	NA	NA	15	CASSLDRTRSDTQYF	TGTGCCAGCAGCTTAGATCGGACTCGATCGGATACGCAGTATTTT
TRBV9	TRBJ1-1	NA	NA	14	CASSVGRGNTEAFF	TGTGCCAGCAGCGTAGGCAGGGGCAACACTGAAGCTTTCTTT
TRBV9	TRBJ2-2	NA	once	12	CASSSNTGELFF	TGTGCCAGTAGTTCGAACACCGGGGAGCTGTTTTTT
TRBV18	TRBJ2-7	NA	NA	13	CASSIGSSYEQYF	TGTGCCAGCTCAATTGGGAGCTCCTACGAGCAGTACTTC
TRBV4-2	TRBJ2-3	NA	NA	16	CASSQDSGYETDTQYF	TGTGCCAGCAGCCAAGATTCGGGATACGAGACAGATACGCAGTATTTT
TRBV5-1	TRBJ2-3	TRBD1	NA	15	CASSVGQSSTDTQYF	TGCGCCAGCAGCGTGGGACAGTCAAGCACAGATACGCAGTATTTT
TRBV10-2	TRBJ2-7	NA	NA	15	CASSESRGAGYEQYF	TGCGCCAGCAGTGAGTCGCGAGGGGCGGGGTACGAGCAGTACTTC
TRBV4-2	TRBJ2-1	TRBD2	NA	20	CASSQAPGLAGEGTYNEQFF	TGTGCCAGCAGCCAAGCCCCGGGACTAGCGGGAGAGGGTACCTACAATGAGCAGTTCTTC
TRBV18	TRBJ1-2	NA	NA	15	CASSPPEQAAYGYTF	TGTGCCAGCTCACCACCGGAACAGGCCGCCTATGGCTACACCTTC
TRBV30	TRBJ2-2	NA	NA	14	CAWRLRRTTGELFF	TGTGCCTGGAGATTGAGGAGAACCACCGGGGAGCTGTTTTTT
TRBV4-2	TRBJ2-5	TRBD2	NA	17	CASSQDPSGGLQETQYF	TGTGCCAGCAGCCAAGACCCTAGCGGGGGTTTACAAGAGACCCAGTACTTC
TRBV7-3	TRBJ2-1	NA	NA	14	CASSLKGPGDEQFF	TGTGCCAGCAGCTTAAAGGGCCCGGGGGATGAGCAGTTCTTC